One sample yielded the 21 T cell receptor beta chains listed below, sequenced in a study of T cell changes during pregnancy in multiple sclerosis. Clones were sequenced by immunoSEQ multiplex PCR, and TCRdb holds only the in-frame ones, with some missing. The table shows approximately 30,000 clones, with 75% to 95% occurring only once. The sample consisted of CD8+ T cells from peripheral blood mononuclear cells, taken in the first trimester of pregnancy. The receptors were gathered from a female donor with multiple sclerosis, enrolled in a pregnancy study.

This chain uses TRBV7-8 with TRBJ2-2; D unresolved. There are 10 residues in the CDR3. Germline CDR1 is SGHVS and CDR2 is FQNEAQ. Trimming left V 5 bases short and J 7 bases short, with 2 bases between. CDR3 sequence reads: CASSLGELFF. CDR3 in DNA: TGTGCCAGCAGCCTCGGGGAGCTGTTTTTT.

In its sample, this clone was seen many times. CDR3 residues: CASSDRAEDEQFF. The DNA of the CDR3 is TGTGCCAGCAGTGACCGAGCGGAGGATGAGCAGTTCTTC. The chain recombines TRBV6-4 with TRBJ2-1; D perhaps matches TRBD2 (5 bases). The CDR3 loop spans 13 amino acids. CDR1 is MRHNA and CDR2 is SNTAGT in the germline V gene. V was trimmed by 2 bases and J by 8 bases, leaving 10 bases between them.

The V call is TRBV5-6, the J call TRBJ2-5; D perhaps matches TRBD2 (6 bases). Looked up from germline, CDR1 is SGHDT and CDR2 is YYEEEE. Trimming pared 2 bases from V and 11 bases from J, leaving 10 bases between. The CDR3 has 11 amino acids. CDR3 DNA: TGTGCCAGCAGCTTTGGAGGGGAGCAGTACTTC. Its translation is CASSFGGEQYF.

The chain carries TRBV2 and TRBJ2-1, with D uncertain. The CDR3 totals 17 residues. The ends were cut back, 3 bases at V and 5 bases at J, with 20 bases in the middle. Germline loops: CDR1 SNHLY, CDR2 FYNNEI. CDR3 coding DNA: TGTGCCAGCAGTGATCATCTAGGAGTCGTTGAGAACAATGAGCAGTTCTTC. This encodes CASSDHLGVVENNEQFF.

Note on this clone: One end of the junction does not line up with germline, which may come from a read error. This sequence joins TRBV7-7 and TRBJ2-5; 8 bases agree with TRBD1. CDR1 is SSHAT and CDR2 is FNYEAQ in the germline V gene (reference sequence). The CDR3 has 14 amino acids. As DNA, the CDR3 is TGTGCTAGCAGCTATGGACAGGGACAAGAGACCCAGTACTTC. Protein: CASSYGQGQETQYF.

J is TRBJ2-1 and V is TRBV19; D perhaps matches TRBD2 (5 bases). Trimming shortened V by 2 bases and J by 1 base, and 12 bases separated the two germline ends. Germline CDR1 is LNHDA and CDR2 is SQIVND (reference sequence). CDR3 length equals 16 residues. The CDR3 nucleotides are TGTGCCAGTAGTATATCCCCACTAGAATCCTACAATGAGCAGTTCTTC. This codes for CASSISPLESYNEQFF.

This clone was counted a few times. The chain recombines TRBV5-1 with TRBJ1-1, with a tentative D call TRBD1 (6 bases). The germline V gene has CDR1 SGHRS and CDR2 YFSETQ. This CDR3 has 14 residues. V dropped 5 bases and J dropped 3 bases, with 14 bases sitting between them. The CDR3 reads CASSFTGSDTEAFF. The CDR3 DNA reads TGCGCCAGCAGTTTTACAGGGTCCGACACTGAAGCTTTCTTT.

V gene TRBV5-6 combines with J gene TRBJ1-1; no reliable D call. The length of the CDR3 is 12 residues. Deletions cut 0 bases from V and 4 bases from J, with 4 bases between. CDR1 is SGHDT, CDR2 YYEEEE, per germline. The chain's CDR3 is CASSLGPTEAFF. DNA for the CDR3: TGTGCCAGCAGCTTGGGGCCCACTGAAGCTTTCTTT.

This clone was seen only a few times. This chain links TRBV27 with TRBJ1-2; perhaps TRBD1 as D (6 bases). The V end was cut by 7 bases, the J end by 5 bases, with 14 bases between. CDR1 is MNHEY and CDR2 is SMNVEV in the germline V gene (reference sequence). CDR3 size: 13 residues. Here the CDR3 reads CASIDRLSYGYTF. DNA for the CDR3: TGTGCCAGCATTGACAGGCTTAGTTATGGCTACACCTTC.

This rearrangement joins TRBV28 to TRBJ1-2, with a weak D call TRBD1 (5 bases). This CDR3 is built from 15 residues. V dropped 4 bases and J dropped 4 bases, with 16 bases sitting between them. Germline CDR1 MDHEN, CDR2 SYDVKM. Here the CDR3 reads CASSSPLQVSYGYTF. The CDR3 coding sequence is TGTGCCAGCAGTTCGCCATTACAGGTCTCCTATGGCTACACCTTC.

The J gene is TRBJ2-1, the V gene TRBV18, with 9 bases fitting TRBD1. V lost 8 bases to trimming and J lost 6 bases; unmatched junction nucleotides: 2. This CDR3 is 12 amino acids long. The V gene's germline CDR1 is KGHSH and CDR2 LQKENI. CDR3 amino acids: CASVTGGNEQFF. The CDR3 nucleotides read TGTGCCAGCGTGACAGGGGGCAATGAGCAGTTCTTC. Full variable domain (missing parts from reference TRBV18 and TRBJ2-1): NAGVMQNPRHLVRRRGQEARLRCSPMKGHSHVYWYRQLPEEGLKFMVYLQKENIIDESGMPKERFSAEFPKEGPSILRIQQVVRGDSAAYFCASVTGGNEQFFGPGTRLTVL.

The chain uses TRBV6-1 and TRBJ2-7; the match to TRBD2 covers 14 bases. The germline V gene encodes CDR1 MNHNS and CDR2 SASEGT. V shed 3 bases, J shed 9 bases, and the junction held 7 bases outside the gene matches. The CDR3 extends over 15 amino acids. CDR3 amino acids: CASSEWTSGRFGQYF. The CDR3, as DNA: TGTGCCAGCAGTGAGTGGACTAGCGGGAGGTTCGGGCAGTACTTC.

This clone has only one observation. CDR3 sequence (DNA): TGTGCCAGCAGCCAAGAAGGGGCAGGGGGAGGTGCAGATACGCAGTATTTT. Residues: CASSQEGAGGGADTQYF. The chain recombines TRBV4-2 with TRBJ2-3; D is perhaps TRBD1 (7 bases). The V gene lost 0 bases and the J gene lost 4 bases, with 17 bases spanning the gap. Germline CDR1 is LGHNA and CDR2 is YNFKEQ. The CDR3 contains 17 residues.

The chain combines TRBV6-1 with TRBJ2-6, with TRBD1 identical over 8 bases. V was clipped by 6 bases and J by 2 bases; unmatched bases: 3. The CDR3 spans 15 residues. Germline V gene lookup returns CDR1 MNHNS and CDR2 SASEGT. CDR3 protein: CASSLDRAGANVLTF. As DNA, the CDR3 is TGTGCCAGCAGCCTGGACAGGGCTGGGGCCAACGTCCTGACTTTC.

V gene TRBV15 combines with J gene TRBJ2-3; D gene ambiguous. This CDR3 is 17 amino acids long. The V end lost 1 base, the J end lost 3 bases, and 17 bases lay between the germline ends. The V gene's germline CDR1 is LNHNV and CDR2 YYDKDF (reference sequence). In nucleotides, the CDR3 is TGTGCCACCAGCAGAGCCGGAGCCCCGCAGTGGACAGATACGCAGTATTTT. Its protein is CATSRAGAPQWTDTQYF.

This chain uses TRBV27 with TRBJ2-5, with TRBD1 identical over 7 bases. Germline CDR1 and CDR2: MNHEY and SMNVEV (reference sequence). The CDR3 consists of 17 residues. The V segment lost 2 bases and the J segment 2 bases; nucleotides outside the gene matches: 11. CDR3 residues: CASSLRGLGTAQETQYF. The DNA for the CDR3 is TGTGCCAGCAGTTTACGTGGTCTAGGGACAGCACAAGAGACCCAGTACTTC.

The V gene is TRBV27, the J gene TRBJ2-3; TRBD2 matches 13 bases. V shed 7 bases, J shed 4 bases, and the junction held 8 bases outside the gene matches. The CDR3 is 16 amino acids. CDR1 MNHEY and CDR2 SMNVEV come from the germline V gene (reference sequence). The CDR3 loop reads CASNKAGLAGPDTQYF. The CDR3 DNA reads as TGTGCCAGCAACAAGGCGGGACTAGCGGGACCAGATACGCAGTATTTT.

V is TRBV29-1 and J is TRBJ2-7; 11 bases are shared with TRBD2. The CDR3 covers 15 residues. Germline trimming cut 4 bases from V and 4 bases from J; bases unmatched to any gene: 9. Germline loops: CDR1 SQVTM, CDR2 ANQGSEA. CDR3 nucleotide sequence: TGCAGCGTTGTACCCAAACTAGCGGGAGTTTACGAGCAGTACTTC. Translation: CSVVPKLAGVYEQYF.

The chain employs TRBV27 and TRBJ2-7; 11 bases align to TRBD1. The CDR3 is 16 residues long. Per germline, CDR1 MNHEY and CDR2 SMNVEV (reference sequence). The V segment lost 7 bases and the J segment 3 bases; nucleotides outside the gene matches: 11. The CDR3 DNA follows: TGTGCCAGCATTCTCTCCCCGGGACAGGGGGTCTACGAGCAGTACTTC. Translating it yields CASILSPGQGVYEQYF.

The chain combines TRBV27 with TRBJ2-1, with 9 bases that match TRBD2. Germline lookup yields CDR1 MNHEY and CDR2 SMNVEV (reference sequence). The CDR3 is 14 amino acids. The trim removed 7 bases at V and 1 base at J, leaving 2 bases unmatched. The CDR3 coding sequence is TGTGCCAGCAATAGCGGGAGTTCCTACAATGAGCAGTTCTTC. It specifies CASNSGSSYNEQFF.

The chain is built from TRBV7-9 and TRBJ2-5; TRBD1 might be the D (6 bases). Germline CDR1 SEHNR, CDR2 FQNEAQ (reference sequence). This CDR3 comprises 16 residues. The V gene lost 3 bases and the J gene lost 4 bases, with 18 bases spanning the gap. CDR3 bases: TGTGCCAGCAGCTTTATTGGTGCCAGGGGTATAGAGACCCAGTACTTC. This codes for CASSFIGARGIETQYF.